This paragraph covers one T cell receptor beta chain sequence. This clonotype was observed many times. Its target antigen remains unknown. Base qualities are missing; no much larger clone stands one base away. Counted from cysteine to phenylalanine, this CDR3 has 14 amino acids. CDR3 DNA only is kept here, 42 bases in frame from base 1. V is trimmed back by 1 base and J by 10 bases, and the junction contains 3 bases that no gene match accounts for. cDNA was synthesized by template-switch 5'RACE using a primer with a 10-nucleotide random unique molecular identifier that tagged each TCR transcript. Over 180 million TCR-beta sequences, covering 15-18 subjects, were produced in each sequencing run. The RNeasy kit was used to extract total RNA. Using the KAPA Real-time Library Amplification kit, TCR-beta VDJ regions were amplified with primers for the TCR constant region and the 5'RACE anchor. Sample indexes and Illumina adaptors were added in a first PCR, and a second PCR then increased library yield. The roughly 650 bp TCR product was size-selected on a 2% E-gel SizeSelection system after Ampure bead purification. Library quality was checked on a Bioanalyzer, concentration was measured with Qubit, and libraries were quantified with the Kapa Library Quantification kit before pooling. Paired-end 2 x 150 bp sequencing of the libraries was performed on an Illumina HiSeq 2500. To increase sequence diversity, about 23-30% phiX was spiked into each library pool. In the paper's pipeline: Quality-filtered reads were processed with the UMI-based MiGEC pipeline, and over 90% of raw TCR sequences were removed by the MiGEC pipeline during error correction. IMGT germline references were used for aligning VDJ genes, and each clonotype was defined as a unique CDR3 amino acid sequence together with its V-J genes. Clonal expansion, Shannon diversity, and CDR3 relatedness (CalcPairwiseDistances, ClusterSamples) were evaluated with VDJtools, and phylogenetic trees were built with CLCbio workbench. A clone was classed as expanded if it had 8 or more unique UMIs, a cutoff based on coefficient-of-variation modelling across technical triplicates. TCRdb cleaned the public reads at Q25 with fastp, built clones with MiXCR and kept in-frame beta chains. A single entry per CDR3 protein holds the most common genes and DNA from its merged rows. For this entry, the V and J calls and clone size follow TCRdb and not the study's own pipeline. The sample table lists under 50,000 distinct CDR3 sequences, about 12% of them with a count of one. The ten largest clones add up to 4.5% of the sample.

These data originate in a study of neurological immune-mediated disorders (dated 2019 in TCRdb). Study-wide context: Using UMI-based sequencing, the study compared peripheral blood TCR-beta repertoires from patients with HTLV-I-associated myelopathy (HAM/TSP), patients with multiple sclerosis, and healthy controls. Alongside PBMC samples, the set of about 100 TCR-beta libraries contained longitudinal samples, technical triplicates, and paired CD4+ and CD8+ T-cell subsets that had been sorted. Each longitudinal HAM/TSP and healthy donor was sampled at 3 time-points spaced at roughly 3-40 month intervals. Of the approximately 68 subjects in the cohort, some 14 were HAM/TSP patients, some 35 were multiple sclerosis patients, and some 20 were healthy controls. Study-level results and caveats: TCR clonal expansion was highest in HAM/TSP patients and lowest in MS patients, with MS patients falling below even healthy controls. Across subjects, expanded clones never shared an identical CDR3 amino acid sequence, which suggests that the TCR-beta repertoires in every group were private.

The sample's time point label, decoded: longitudinal time-point 2. For unsorted PBMC libraries, 2 million PBMCs were used after storage in RNAlater at -80 degrees C until RNA extraction. PBMCs were separated from peripheral blood using Ficoll-Hypaque density gradient centrifugation and then cryopreserved in liquid nitrogen. The receptor's source is a male donor with HTLV-1-associated myelopathy (HAM/TSP). The sequence is built from TRBV12-3 or TRBV12-4 and TRBJ1-6; 8 bases in the junction line up with TRBD1. Material: PBMCs. The DNA reads TGTGCCAGCAGTTTAGGGACAGGGACATCACCCCTCCACTTT. It translates as CASSLGTGTSPLHF.